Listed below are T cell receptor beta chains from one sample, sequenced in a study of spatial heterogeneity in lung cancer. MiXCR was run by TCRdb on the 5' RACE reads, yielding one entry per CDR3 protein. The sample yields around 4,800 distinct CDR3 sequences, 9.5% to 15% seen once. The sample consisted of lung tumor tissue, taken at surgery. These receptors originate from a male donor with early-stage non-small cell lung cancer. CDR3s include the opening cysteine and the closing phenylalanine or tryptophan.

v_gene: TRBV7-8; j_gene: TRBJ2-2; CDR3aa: CASSLWGQNTGELFF
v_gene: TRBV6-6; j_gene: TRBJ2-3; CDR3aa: CASSYSLTTDTQYF
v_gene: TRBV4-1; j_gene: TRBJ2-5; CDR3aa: CASSQSASEGQETQYF
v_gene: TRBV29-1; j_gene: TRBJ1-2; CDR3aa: CSVTTGLTF
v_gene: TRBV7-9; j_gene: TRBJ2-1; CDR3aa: CASSLGAGGYNEQFF
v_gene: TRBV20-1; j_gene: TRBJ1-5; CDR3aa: CSARDRGGRNQPQHF
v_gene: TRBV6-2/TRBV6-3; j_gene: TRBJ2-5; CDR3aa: CATRSGQETQYF
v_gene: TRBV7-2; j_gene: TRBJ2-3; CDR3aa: CASTLKTTGRQDTQYF
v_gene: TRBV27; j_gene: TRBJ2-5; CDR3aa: CASSFIGETQYF
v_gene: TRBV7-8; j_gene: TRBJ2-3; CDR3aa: CASSLEIGDTQYF
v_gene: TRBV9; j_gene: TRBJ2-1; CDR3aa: CASSVAEAIYNEQFF
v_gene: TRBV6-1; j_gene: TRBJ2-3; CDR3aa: CASRSSGTDTQYF
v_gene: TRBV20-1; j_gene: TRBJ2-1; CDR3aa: CSAQRRGGKDNEQFF
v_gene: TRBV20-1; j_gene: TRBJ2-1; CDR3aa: CSASRDSSVYNEQFF
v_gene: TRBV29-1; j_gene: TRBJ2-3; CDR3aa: CSVEDSMSGGRQADTQYF
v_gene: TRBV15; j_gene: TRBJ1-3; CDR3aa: CATSRDRVGSTGNTIYF
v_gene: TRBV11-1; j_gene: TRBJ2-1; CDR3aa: CASSPGGAIREQFF
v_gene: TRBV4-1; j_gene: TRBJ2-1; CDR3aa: CASSQRHQTPRYNEQFF